A single sample is the source of the 8 T cell receptor beta chains below, sequenced in a study of blood T cells in healthy people across ages. A second roughly 7 to 12 cycle PCR used barcoded and J-beta primers. One entry per CDR3 protein, called by TCRdb with MiXCR from the 5' RACE reads. This repertoire shows fewer than 1.5 million distinct CDR3 sequences, about 43% found once; its top ten account for 7.9%. The specimen was blood. These receptors were taken from a woman between 18 and 29 years old in good health.

This clonotype turned up a few times. As DNA, the CDR3 is TGCAGTGCTAGAATAGGGACGTCGGGTGAAAAACTGTTTTTT. This codes for CSARIGTSGEKLFF. The chain combines TRBV20-1 with TRBJ1-4; maybe TRBD1 (5 bases). This CDR3 has 14 amino acids. The germline V gene has CDR1 DFQATT and CDR2 SNEGSKA (reference sequence). The V and J ends lost 2 bases and 7 bases respectively, with 14 bases between them.

There are a few counts of this clonotype. The rearrangement uses TRBV6-5 and TRBJ2-5; 9 bases map to TRBD1. This CDR3 is 15 amino acids long. J gave up 1 base and V 6 bases, and 6 bases lay outside the gene matches. Germline V lookup: CDR1 MNHEY, CDR2 SVGAGI. DNA of the CDR3: TGTGCCAGCAGCCCAAAGGACAGGGGCCAAGAGACCCAGTACTTC. Its translation: CASSPKDRGQETQYF.

This clonotype has just a few counts. This chain joins TRBV7-3 and TRBJ2-7; 11 bases line up with TRBD2. The CDR3 runs 16 residues. Germline lookup yields CDR1 SGHTA and CDR2 FQGTGA. V lost 2 bases, J lost 3 bases, and 6 bases stayed unmatched. For the CDR3, the DNA is TGTGCCAGCAGCTTACAGGGAACTAGCGGGAGCTACGAGCAGTACTTC. Translated: CASSLQGTSGSYEQYF.

J is TRBJ1-1 and V is TRBV20-1; TRBD1 might be the D (6 bases). V was shortened by 6 bases and J by 4 bases, with 18 bases between the two germline ends. This CDR3 is 14 amino acids long. Germline CDR1 DFQATT, CDR2 SNEGSKA (reference sequence). For the CDR3, the DNA is TGCAGTGCCCCGGTGGTAGGCAGGGGCACTGAAGCTTTCTTT. Translation: CSAPVVGRGTEAFF.

This clonotype was recorded a few times. The V gene is TRBV7-2, the J gene TRBJ1-2, with D maybe TRBD1 (5 bases). V lost 5 bases to trimming and J lost 1 base, with 11 bases between them. Germline V gene data show CDR1 as SGHTA and CDR2 as FQGNSA. This CDR3 is built from 14 residues. The CDR3 coding sequence is TGTGCCAGCAGCAAGGGACCGAATAACTATGGCTACACCTTC. It codes for CASSKGPNNYGYTF. The full variable domain, its missing parts supplied by reference TRBV7-2 and TRBJ1-2, is GAGVSQSPSNKVTEKGKDVELRCDPISGHTALYWYRQSLGQGLEFLIYFQGNSAPDKSGLPSDRFSAERTGGSVSTLTIQRTQQEDSAVYLCASSKGPNNYGYTFGSGTRLTVV.

This clonotype was counted only a few times. The chain employs TRBV5-1 and TRBJ2-5; 8 nucleotides line up with TRBD1. The CDR3 runs to 16 residues. The germline gives CDR1 SGHRS, CDR2 YFSETQ. V was pared by 5 bases and J by 5 bases, with 14 bases of the junction left unmatched. The CDR3 DNA reads as TGCGCCAGCAGAGACAGGGGACTTACCGAGTGGGAGACCCAGTACTTC. Translation: CASRDRGLTEWETQYF.

The sample holds many counts of this clonotype. The V gene is TRBV29-1, the J gene TRBJ2-4; TRBD1 is a possible D gene (5 bases). Germline V lookup: CDR1 SQVTM, CDR2 ANQGSEA. Deletions cut 4 bases from V and 0 bases from J, with 10 bases between. The CDR3 has 14 residues. CDR3 sequence reads: CSVVGRIAKNIQYF. CDR3 nucleotide sequence: TGCAGCGTTGTGGGGCGAATAGCCAAAAACATTCAGTACTTC.

The V call is TRBV11-2, the J call TRBJ2-1; the D gene is possibly TRBD1 (6 bases). There are 17 residues in the CDR3. Germline V CDR1 and CDR2: SGHAT, FQNNGV. V dropped 5 bases and J dropped 8 bases, with 25 bases sitting between them. The CDR3 sequence: CASSPRPQHTGFDEQFF. CDR3 DNA: TGTGCCAGCAGCCCTCGACCCCAACATACAGGGTTCGATGAGCAGTTCTTC.